One sample yielded the 4 T cell receptor beta chains listed below, sequenced in a study of control samples from healthy donors and cancer patients. This table comes from immunoSEQ multiplex PCR, and its TCRdb copy is limited to in-frame clones, with some not included. This sample has approximately 89,000 clones, with over 65% found just once. Sample: blood. The receptors were gathered from a woman aged 40 to 55 in good health.

The rearrangement links TRBV11-3 to TRBJ1-2; D call uncertain. Germline V gene sequence: CDR1 SGHNT, CDR2 YENEEA. The CDR3 loop spans 13 amino acids. The V and J ends lost 5 bases and 1 base respectively, with 8 bases between them. The CDR3 region is CASSLGVNYGYTF. CDR3 coding DNA: TGTGCCAGCAGCCTAGGAGTTAACTATGGCTACACCTTC.

The table lists this clone with a count of one. The V and J genes are TRBV7-2 and TRBJ1-3; D ambiguous. V lost 8 bases and J lost 0, with 8 bases in between. Germline assignment: CDR1 SGHTA and CDR2 FQGNSA. CDR3 length: 13 residues. The CDR3 DNA follows: TGTGCCAGCCAACTAGGCTCTGGAAACACCATATATTTT. Translation gives CASQLGSGNTIYF.

The V and J genes are TRBV18 and TRBJ2-2; either TRBD1 or TRBD2 may fit D (5 bases each). Germline V gene lookup returns CDR1 KGHSH and CDR2 LQKENI. The CDR3 is made up of 17 amino acids. V lost 3 bases to trimming and J lost 6 bases, with 20 bases between them. The chain's CDR3 is CASSPAQPGRTAGELFF. In DNA form, the CDR3 reads TGTGCCAGCTCACCTGCGCAACCGGGACGGACGGCCGGGGAGCTGTTTTTT.

This clone occurred once. This chain joins TRBV5-4 and TRBJ2-7; 11 bases are a match to TRBD1. The CDR3 extends over 15 amino acids. V dropped 4 bases and J dropped 5; count of bases not matched to a gene: 8. The germline gives CDR1 SGHNT, CDR2 YYREEE (reference sequence). The DNA of the CDR3 is TGTGCCAGCAGCCCCGGGGGACAGGGGGTCAACGAGCAGTACTTC. Translated: CASSPGGQGVNEQYF. The complete variable domain, with remaining parts taken from reference TRBV5-4 and TRBJ2-7, reads ETGVTQSPTHLIKTRGQQVTLRCSSQSGHNTVSWYQQALGQGPQFIFQYYREEENGRGNFPPRFSGLQFPNYSSELNVNALELDDSALYLCASSPGGQGVNEQYFGPGTRLTVT.